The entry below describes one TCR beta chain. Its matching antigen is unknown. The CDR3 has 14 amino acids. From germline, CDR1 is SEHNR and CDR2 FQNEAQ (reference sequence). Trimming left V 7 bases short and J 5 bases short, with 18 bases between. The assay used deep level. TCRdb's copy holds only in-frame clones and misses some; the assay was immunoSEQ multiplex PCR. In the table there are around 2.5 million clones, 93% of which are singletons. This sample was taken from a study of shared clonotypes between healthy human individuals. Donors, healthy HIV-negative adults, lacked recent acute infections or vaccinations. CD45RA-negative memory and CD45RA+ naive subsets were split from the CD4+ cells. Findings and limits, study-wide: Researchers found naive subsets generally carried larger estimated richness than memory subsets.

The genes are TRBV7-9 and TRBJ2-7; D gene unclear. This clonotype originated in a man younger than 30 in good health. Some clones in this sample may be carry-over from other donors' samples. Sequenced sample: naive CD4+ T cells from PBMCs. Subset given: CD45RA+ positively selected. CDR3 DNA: TGTGCCAGCACCAAATCAACTCTAATGGACGAGCAGTACTTC. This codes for CASTKSTLMDEQYF.